This TCR beta chain was sequenced for a study of shared clonotypes between healthy human individuals. V was trimmed by 0 bases and J by 4 bases, leaving 5 bases between them. The CDR3 spans 13 residues. CDR1 is SEHNR and CDR2 is FQNEAQ in the germline V gene (reference sequence). For this clone: This same CDR3 is encoded by further DNA sequences in the sample.

Some clones are missing from TCRdb's copy, which holds only in-frame ones; the method was immunoSEQ multiplex PCR. The sample holds approximately 510,000 clones, approximately 85% seen once. This chain joins TRBV7-9 and TRBJ2-3; no clear D. The TCR was taken from a woman in her forties in good health. Some clones in this sample may be carry-over from other donors' samples. Specimen: PBMCs. DNA of the CDR3: TGTGCCAGCAGCTTAGCGGGTGCAGATACGCAGTATTTT. Its translation is CASSLAGADTQYF.